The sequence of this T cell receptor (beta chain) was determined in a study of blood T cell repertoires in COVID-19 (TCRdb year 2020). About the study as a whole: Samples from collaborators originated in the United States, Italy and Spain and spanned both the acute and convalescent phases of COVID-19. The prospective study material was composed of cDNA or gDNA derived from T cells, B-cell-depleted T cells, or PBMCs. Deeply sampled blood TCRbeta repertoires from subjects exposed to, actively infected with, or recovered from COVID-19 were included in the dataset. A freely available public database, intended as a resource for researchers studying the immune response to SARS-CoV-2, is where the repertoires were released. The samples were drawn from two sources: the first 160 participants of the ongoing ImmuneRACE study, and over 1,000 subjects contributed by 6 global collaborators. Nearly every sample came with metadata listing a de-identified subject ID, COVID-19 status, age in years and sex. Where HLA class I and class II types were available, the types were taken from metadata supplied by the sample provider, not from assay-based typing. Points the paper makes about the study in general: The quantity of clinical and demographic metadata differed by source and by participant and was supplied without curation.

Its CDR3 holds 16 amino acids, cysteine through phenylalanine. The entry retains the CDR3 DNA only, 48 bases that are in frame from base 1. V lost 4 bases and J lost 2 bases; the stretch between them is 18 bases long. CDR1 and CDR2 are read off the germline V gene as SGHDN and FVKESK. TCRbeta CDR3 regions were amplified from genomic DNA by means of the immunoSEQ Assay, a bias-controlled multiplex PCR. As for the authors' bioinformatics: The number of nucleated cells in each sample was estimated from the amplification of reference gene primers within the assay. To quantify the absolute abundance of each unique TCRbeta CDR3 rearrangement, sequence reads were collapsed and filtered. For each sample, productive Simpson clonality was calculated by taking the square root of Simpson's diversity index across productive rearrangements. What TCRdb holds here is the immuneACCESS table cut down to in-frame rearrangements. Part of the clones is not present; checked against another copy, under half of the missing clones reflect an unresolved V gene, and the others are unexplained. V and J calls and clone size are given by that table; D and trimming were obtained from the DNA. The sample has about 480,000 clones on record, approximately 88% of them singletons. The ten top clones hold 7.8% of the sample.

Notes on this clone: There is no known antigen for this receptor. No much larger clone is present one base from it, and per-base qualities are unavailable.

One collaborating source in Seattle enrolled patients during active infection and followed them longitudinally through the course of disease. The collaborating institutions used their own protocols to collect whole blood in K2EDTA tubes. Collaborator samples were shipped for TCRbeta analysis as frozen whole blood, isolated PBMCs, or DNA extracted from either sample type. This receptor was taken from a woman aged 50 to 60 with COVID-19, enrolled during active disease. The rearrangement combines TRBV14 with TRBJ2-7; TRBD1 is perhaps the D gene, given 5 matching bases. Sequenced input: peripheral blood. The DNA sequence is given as TGTGCCAGCAGCCCGTCACTTGGCAGGGCTCCCTACGAGCAGTACTTC. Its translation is CASSPSLGRAPYEQYF.